This TCR beta chain was retrieved from a study of blood T cell repertoires in COVID-19. As for the study in general: From the United States, Italy and Spain came samples of acute and convalescent COVID-19.

Sequencing was performed with immunoSEQ multiplex PCR; in TCRdb, only in-frame clones are kept and a portion is missing. The sample yields around 190,000 clones, approximately 80% seen once. The CDR3 covers 13 residues. V was shortened by 6 bases and J by 4 bases, with 13 bases between the two germline ends. The V gene's germline CDR1 is MNHEY and CDR2 SVGAGI. The chain is built from TRBV6-5 and TRBJ2-7, with D perhaps TRBD1 (6 bases). The TCR sequence derives from a human donor in a cohort sampled during active COVID-19. Sequenced sample: peripheral blood. The CDR3 reads CASRAGEWYEQYF. In DNA, the CDR3 is TGTGCCAGCAGGGCAGGGGAATGGTACGAGCAGTACTTC.